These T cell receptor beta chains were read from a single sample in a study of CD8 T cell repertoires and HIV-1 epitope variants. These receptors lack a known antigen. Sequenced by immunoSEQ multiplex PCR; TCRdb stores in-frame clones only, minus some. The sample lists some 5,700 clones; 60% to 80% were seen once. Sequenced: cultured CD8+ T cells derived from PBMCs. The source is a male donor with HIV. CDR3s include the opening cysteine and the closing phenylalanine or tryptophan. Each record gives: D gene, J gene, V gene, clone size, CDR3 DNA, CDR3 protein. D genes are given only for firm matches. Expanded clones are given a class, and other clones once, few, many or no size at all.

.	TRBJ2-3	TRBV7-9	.	TGTGCCAGCAGCCAGTTGGTCACAGATACGCAGTATTTT	CASSQLVTDTQYF
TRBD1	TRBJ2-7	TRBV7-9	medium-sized	TGTGCCAGCAGCTTAGCAGGACTAGGACAGGGGGCTTATGAGCAGTACTTC	CASSLAGLGQGAYEQYF
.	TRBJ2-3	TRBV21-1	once	TGTGCCAGCAGTTACGGGGCGGGACAGGGTATGACAGATACGCAGTATTTT	CASSYGAGQGMTDTQYF
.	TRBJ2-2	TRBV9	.	TGTGCCAGCAGCGTAGGAAGGTTTGCCGCGAACACCGGGGAGCTGTTTTTT	CASSVGRFAANTGELFF
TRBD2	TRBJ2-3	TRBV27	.	TGTGCCAGCAGTTTCGATAGCGGGAGTTTAGCAGATACGCAGTATTTT	CASSFDSGSLADTQYF
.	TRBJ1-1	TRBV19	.	TGTGCCAGTAGTTTTGCCGGTACAGGGCGGCTCGAAGAAGCTTTCTTT	CASSFAGTGRLEEAFF
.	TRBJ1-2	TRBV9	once	TGTGCCAGCAGCGGGGGGTATGGCTACACCTTC	CASSGGYGYTF
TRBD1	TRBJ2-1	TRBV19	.	TGTGCCAGTAGTATTCTTCTGGACAGGGAGCAGTTCTTC	CASSILLDREQFF
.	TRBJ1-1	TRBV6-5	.	TGTGCCAGCAGTTACCTCCAGGTTGGGGGTGAAGCTTTCTTT	CASSYLQVGGEAFF
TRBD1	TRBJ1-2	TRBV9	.	TGTGCCAGTAGGGGACAGGGGTTAGCTAACTATGGCTACACCTTC	CASRGQGLANYGYTF
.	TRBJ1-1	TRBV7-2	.	TGTGCCAGCAGCTTAGGGATGGCAGGGGACACTGAAGCTTTCTTT	CASSLGMAGDTEAFF
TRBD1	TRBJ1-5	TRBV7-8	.	TGTGCCAGCAGCTTGGGGACAGGGCGGAATCAGCCCCAGCATTTT	CASSLGTGRNQPQHF
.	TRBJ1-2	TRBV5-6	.	TGTGCCAGCAGCCGGCGGGATCTAGCTAACTATGGCTACACCTTC	CASSRRDLANYGYTF
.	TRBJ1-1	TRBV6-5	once	TGTGCCAGCAGTTCCCCGAGTGGGGGGCGAGATACTGAAGCTTTCTTT	CASSSPSGGRDTEAFF
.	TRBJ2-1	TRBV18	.	TGTGCCAGCTCACCAGACCGAGCCACCCCCGACAATGAGCAGTTCTTC	CASSPDRATPDNEQFF
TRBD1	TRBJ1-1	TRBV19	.	TGTGCCAGTAGTAAGAGGGGGGGACAGGGCCAAAGGATCGCTGAAGCTTTCTTT	CASSKRGGQGQRIAEAFF
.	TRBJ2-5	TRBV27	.	TGTGCCAGCAGTCCACACACGGGACCGGATCAAGAGACCCAGTACTTC	CASSPHTGPDQETQYF
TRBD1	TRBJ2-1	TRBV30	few	TGTGCCTGGAGCAGCGGGACAGGGGATTTCTTC	CAWSSGTGDFF
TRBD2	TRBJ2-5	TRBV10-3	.	TGTGCCATCAGTCAACTAGCGGGGCAAGAGACCCAGTACTTC	CAISQLAGQETQYF
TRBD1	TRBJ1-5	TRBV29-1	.	TGCAGCGTTCCCTTGCCTCGGGACAGGGGCAATCAGCCCCAGCATTTT	CSVPLPRDRGNQPQHF
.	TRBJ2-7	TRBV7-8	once	TGTGCCAGCAGCTCGCCGGTGGGCTCCTACGAGCAGTACTTC	CASSSPVGSYEQYF
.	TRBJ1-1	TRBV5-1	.	TGCGCCAGCACACCGGGACTGAGGAACACTGAAGCTTTCTTT	CASTPGLRNTEAFF
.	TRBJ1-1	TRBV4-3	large	TGCGCCAGCAGCCAAGATGTTGGGCAGGGGAACACTGAAGCTTTCTTT	CASSQDVGQGNTEAFF
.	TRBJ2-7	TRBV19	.	TGTGCCAGTAGTCCGAGCTGGCTGGAAGACGAGCAGTACTTC	CASSPSWLEDEQYF
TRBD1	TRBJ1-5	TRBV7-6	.	TGTGCCAGCAGCCTGGGACAGGCCCATCAGCCCCAGCATTTT	CASSLGQAHQPQHF
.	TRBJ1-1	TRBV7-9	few	TGTGCCAGCAGCTCGCCCGGGCTCCCGAACACTGAAGCTTTCTTT	CASSSPGLPNTEAFF
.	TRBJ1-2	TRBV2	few	TGTGCCAGCAGCGAAGTCTCTAACTATGGCTACACCTTC	CASSEVSNYGYTF
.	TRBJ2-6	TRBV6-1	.	TGTGCCATCGACACAGGGATTGGGGCCAACGTCCTGACTTTC	CAIDTGIGANVLTF
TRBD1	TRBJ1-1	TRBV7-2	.	TGTGCCAGCAGCGGCCTAAGACAGGGGGCCAATGAAGCTTTCTTT	CASSGLRQGANEAFF
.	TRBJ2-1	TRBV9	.	TGTGCCAGCAGCGTCGACCCAGCGACCTACAATGAGCAGTTCTTC	CASSVDPATYNEQFF
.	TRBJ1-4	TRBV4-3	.	TGCGCCAGCAGCCAAGATTTATGGTCGACTAATGAAAAACTGTTTTTT	CASSQDLWSTNEKLFF
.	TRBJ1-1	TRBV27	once	TGTGCCAGCCGGGACGGAGACACTGAAGCTTTCTTT	CASRDGDTEAFF
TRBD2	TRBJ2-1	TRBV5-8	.	TGTGCCAGCAGCTTGGAAGGACTAGCGACTGACAATGAGCAGTTCTTC	CASSLEGLATDNEQFF
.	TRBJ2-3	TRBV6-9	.	TGTGCCAGCAGTTACCGTCGTCAGTTGGGGGATACGCAGTATTTT	CASSYRRQLGDTQYF
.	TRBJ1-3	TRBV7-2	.	TGTGCCAGCAGCCCCCCCTCGGCCGGGACAGGAAACACCATATATTTT	CASSPPSAGTGNTIYF
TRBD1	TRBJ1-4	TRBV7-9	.	TGTGCCAGCAGCTGGGATCCGGGACAGGGTGAAAAACTGTTTTTT	CASSWDPGQGEKLFF
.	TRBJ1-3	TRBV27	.	TGTGCCAGCAGTTTATCAGGGAGCTCTGGAAACACCATATATTTT	CASSLSGSSGNTIYF
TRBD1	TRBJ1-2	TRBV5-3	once	TGTGCCAGCAGCCTAGGGGACAGCGGGAGGGGTGGCTACACCTTC	CASSLGDSGRGGYTF
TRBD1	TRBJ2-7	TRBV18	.	TGTGCCAGCTCACCACGGCAGGGGGCTTACGAGCAGTACTTC	CASSPRQGAYEQYF
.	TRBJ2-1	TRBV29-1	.	TGCAGCGTTCGAGGCTATCAGGATGGGCGGAATTACAATGAGCAGTTCTTC	CSVRGYQDGRNYNEQFF
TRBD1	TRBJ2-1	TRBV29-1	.	TGCAGCGTTATCAGGACAGGGTTTAACTCCTACAATGAGCAGTTCTTC	CSVIRTGFNSYNEQFF
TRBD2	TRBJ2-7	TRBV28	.	TGTGCCAGCAGTTTACTCGCGGGAGAGGCCGAGCAGTACTTC	CASSLLAGEAEQYF
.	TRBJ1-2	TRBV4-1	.	TGCGCCAGCAGCCACCGCGGGGGTCTCGATGGCTACACCTTC	CASSHRGGLDGYTF
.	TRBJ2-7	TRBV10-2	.	TGCGCCAGCAGTGAAGAGGGGGGAGGCTGGGACGAGCAGTACTTC	CASSEEGGGWDEQYF
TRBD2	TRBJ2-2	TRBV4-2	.	TGTGCCAGCAGCCAAGAAGCGGGACTAGCGGGGGTTGCGAACACCGGGGAGCTGTTTTTT	CASSQEAGLAGVANTGELFF
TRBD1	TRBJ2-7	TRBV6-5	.	TGTGCCAGCAGTTATACAGGGGGCGCCTACGAGCAGTACTTC	CASSYTGGAYEQYF
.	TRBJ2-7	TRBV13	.	TGTGCCAGCAGCTTAGCCACAGGGCTAAGCGAGCAGTACTTC	CASSLATGLSEQYF
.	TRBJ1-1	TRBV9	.	TGTGCCAGCAGCGTAGCGACGGATAACACTGAAGCTTTCTTT	CASSVATDNTEAFF
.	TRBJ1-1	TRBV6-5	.	TGTGCCAGCAGTCCCATGGTAGGGCAAACGGCTTTCTTT	CASSPMVGQTAFF
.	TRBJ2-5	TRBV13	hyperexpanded	TGTGCCAGCAGCTCCGCCGGGATAGATCAAGAGACCCAGTACTTC	CASSSAGIDQETQYF
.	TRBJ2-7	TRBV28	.	TGTGCCAGCAGTTCCAACTACGAGCAGTACTTC	CASSSNYEQYF
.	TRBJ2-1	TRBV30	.	TGTGCCTGGAGTAAAAGGTTCTCAAGGGATGAGCAGTTCTTC	CAWSKRFSRDEQFF